The 6 T cell receptor beta chains in this list originate from one sample, sequenced in a study of blood T cell repertoires in COVID-19. The method was immunoSEQ multiplex PCR; TCRdb's version includes in-frame clones alone and lacks a portion of them. The sample carries around 170,000 clones, 85% to 90% recorded once. Sequencing was done on a sample of peripheral blood. All receptors come from a man in his fifties or sixties with COVID-19, enrolled during active disease.

The V call is TRBV2, the J call TRBJ2-3; D unresolved. The CDR3 sequence is 15 residues long. The germline V gene encodes CDR1 SNHLY and CDR2 FYNNEI. The V and J ends lost 4 bases and 5 bases respectively, with 16 bases between them. The CDR3: CASSVNETPQDTQYF. CDR3 bases: TGTGCCAGCAGTGTTAATGAAACACCCCAAGATACGCAGTATTTT.

The CDR3: CASSQESTNSYEQYF. CDR3 nucleotides: TGCGCCAGCAGCCAAGAATCAACTAACTCCTACGAGCAGTACTTC. The chain uses TRBV4-1 and TRBJ2-7; D is unresolved. Germline CDR1 reads MGHRA; CDR2 reads YSYEKL. V was pared by 0 bases and J by 0 bases, with 9 bases between. CDR3 length: 15 amino acids.

The genes are TRBV7-8 and TRBJ1-2, with TRBD1 identical over 9 bases. The germline gives CDR1 SGHVS, CDR2 FQNEAQ. Trimming removed 4 bases from V and 8 bases from J; junction bases left unmatched: 5. The length of the CDR3 is 13 residues. DNA for the CDR3: TGTGCCAGCAGCTCAACAGGGGGCCGCGGCTACACCTTC. The encoded protein is CASSSTGGRGYTF.

The chain employs TRBV7-2 and TRBJ2-7; D remains ambiguous. With 2 bases removed from V and 2 bases from J, the gap between germline ends came to 13 bases. Germline CDR1 reads SGHTA; CDR2 reads FQGNSA. The CDR3 has 15 residues. The CDR3, as DNA: TGTGCCAGCAGCTTAAATTCCAAAACTACCTACGAGCAGTACTTC. Amino acid sequence: CASSLNSKTTYEQYF.

This chain links TRBV24-1 with TRBJ1-5, with 9 bases that match TRBD1. This CDR3 has 13 residues. CDR1 KGHDR and CDR2 SFDVKD come from the germline V gene. V dropped 5 bases and J dropped 7; count of bases not matched to a gene: 2. Written as DNA, the CDR3 is TGTGCCACCAGTGGGACAGGGGCCCAGCCCCAGCATTTT. Encoded protein: CATSGTGAQPQHF.

The chain joins TRBV29-1 to TRBJ1-4; no firm D call. V was shortened by 0 bases and J by 13 bases, with 9 bases between the two germline ends. CDR1 and CDR2 from the germline V gene are SQVTM and ANQGSEA. This CDR3 has 11 amino acids. The CDR3 sequence: CSVEESFRLFF. The CDR3, as DNA: TGCAGCGTTGAAGAGAGTTTCCGACTGTTTTTT.